The 26 T cell receptor beta chains given below trace back to one sample, sequenced in a study of tumor-infiltrating lymphocytes in primary liver carcinoma. Production of TCR beta cDNA used approximately 480 ng total RNA together with a constant-region primer. A slightly modified ARM-PCR protocol with three nested multiplex PCR rounds produced these TCR beta libraries. Running roughly 10 cycles apiece, the first two PCR rounds relied on TRBV1-TRBV30 forward primers together with a C-beta reverse primer. TCRdb redid the calling of the multiplex PCR reads with MiXCR, one entry per CDR3 protein. The data show a few hundred thousand distinct CDR3 sequences, around three fifths seen once. Blood RNA originated from unsorted whole blood, with germline DNA additionally extracted. Input material: peripheral blood. These receptor sequences come from a woman aged 25 to 39 with primary liver carcinoma and hepatitis B virus infection.

V is TRBV6-5 and J is TRBJ2-3; no clear D gene. The ends were cut back, 6 bases at V and 6 bases at J, with 10 bases in the middle. Germline V lookup: CDR1 MNHEY, CDR2 SVGAGI. The CDR3 runs 12 residues. DNA for the CDR3: TGTGCCAGCAGCCCTTATGGCGATACGCAGTATTTT. Its protein product is CASSPYGDTQYF.

With respect to this clonotype: Mismatch with germline at one junction end may stem from a read error. CDR3 in DNA: TGTGCCAGCAGTTTGCAGGTTAGGAACACTGAAGTTTTCTTT. It is translated as CASSLQVRNTEVFF. The chain has TRBV13 and TRBJ1-1; no definite D call. CDR1 is PRHDT and CDR2 is FYEKMQ in the germline V gene (reference sequence). The CDR3 is 14 amino acids.

Notes on this clonotype: A junction end diverges from the germline sequence, so it may reflect a read error. In DNA form, the CDR3 reads TGTGCCAGCACCGAGGCGGCGGGGAGCACAGATACGCGGTATTTT. It codes for CASTEAAGSTDTRYF. The V and J genes are TRBV6-6 and TRBJ2-3, with D perhaps TRBD2 (6 bases). The CDR3 runs to 15 residues. CDR1 is MNHNY and CDR2 is SVGAGI in the germline V gene (reference sequence).

Comment on this clonotype: Just one base apart from a much larger clone, this may be a read error. This chain connects TRBV6-1 to TRBJ2-7, with D uncertain. The CDR3 runs 16 residues. V gave up 4 bases and J gave up 0 bases, with 16 bases separating them. Germline-derived CDR1 and CDR2 are MNHNS and SASEGT. For the CDR3, the DNA is TGTGCCAGCAGTGCTACTGTGCCCTGGTCCTCCTACGAGCAGTACTTC. Protein product: CASSATVPWSSYEQYF.

This sequence joins TRBV11-2 and TRBJ1-2; D is possibly TRBD1 (5 bases). The length of the CDR3 is 13 residues. V was shortened by 6 bases and J by 8 bases, with 16 bases between the two germline ends. Germline V lookup: CDR1 SGHAT, CDR2 FQNNGV. The CDR3 DNA sequence: TGTGCCAGCAGTTTTTCGCCAAGGGACGGCTACACCTTC. Encoded protein: CASSFSPRDGYTF.

For this clonotype: The junction differs from germline at one of its ends, possibly a read error. The V call is TRBV12-3 or TRBV12-4, the J call TRBJ2-7; 7 nucleotides agree with TRBD1. There are 15 residues in the CDR3. CDR3: CVSSFPGQQTYEQYF. DNA of the CDR3: TGTGTCAGCAGTTTTCCGGGACAGCAAACCTATGAGCAGTACTTC.

The V and J genes are TRBV5-5 and TRBJ1-1; D is unclear. Per germline, CDR1 SGHKS and CDR2 YYEKEE (reference sequence). The CDR3 contains 15 residues. V lost 1 base and J 2 bases, leaving 12 bases between the germline ends. In DNA, the CDR3 is TGTGCCAGCAGCTTGAGTCCGTCTCTAAACACTGAAGCTTTCTTT. This gives the protein CASSLSPSLNTEAFF. Drawing the rest from reference TRBV5-5 and TRBJ1-1, the complete variable domain is DAGVTQSPTHLIKTRGQQVTLRCSPISGHKSVSWYQQVLGQGPQFIFQYYEKEERGRGNFPDRFSARQFPNYSSELNVNALLLGDSALYLCASSLSPSLNTEAFFGQGTRLTVV.

This clonotype was observed once. Its ends do not fully match the called genes, so a read error is possible. The chain couples TRBV11-2 to TRBJ1-1; D is unclear. CDR3 length equals 17 residues. Germline CDR1 and CDR2: SGHAT and FQNNGV. Here the CDR3 DNA reads TGTGCCAGCAGCGAACAACACACATCTACCGTGAACGCTGATGCTTTCTTT. Its protein product is CASSEQHTSTVNADAFF.

The chain is built from TRBV7-9 and TRBJ2-6, with D hard to call. The germline V gene encodes CDR1 SEHNR and CDR2 FQNEAQ (reference sequence). The germline V and J ends were trimmed by 4 bases and 0 bases, with 4 bases remaining between them. The CDR3 spans 14 residues. The CDR3 DNA is TGTGCCAGCAGCTCCTCCTCTGGGGCCAACGTCCTGACTTTC. Amino acid sequence: CASSSSSGANVLTF.

A word on this clonotype: A single base separates this from a much larger clone, so it may be a read error. The chain couples TRBV11-2 to TRBJ2-7; D assignment may be TRBD1 or TRBD2 (5 bases each). This CDR3 spans 17 amino acids. Germline V CDR1 and CDR2: SGHAT, FQNNGV. The V gene lost 8 bases and the J gene lost 0 bases, with 23 bases spanning the gap. CDR3 nucleotides: TGTGCCAGCGCATTCTTAGGTCGGGGACCCATCTCCTACGAGCAGTACTTC. Translation: CASAFLGRGPISYEQYF.

The CDR3 sequence is CALQGRSLYEQYF. The CDR3 coding sequence is TGTGCCTTACAGGGCCGATCCCTCTATGAGCAGTACTTC. The J gene is TRBJ2-7, the V gene TRBV28, with D maybe TRBD1 (6 bases). The CDR3 is made up of 13 amino acids. Deletions cut 11 bases from V and 7 bases from J, with 21 bases between. Germline V gives CDR1 MDHEN, CDR2 SYDVKM. Full variable domain (missing parts from reference TRBV28 and TRBJ2-7): DVKVTQSSRYLVKRTGEKVFLECVQDMDHENMFWYRQDPGLGLRLIYFSYDVKMKEKGDIPEGYSVSREKKERFSLILESASTNQTSMYLCALQGRSLYEQYFGPGTRLTVT.

With regard to this clonotype: Just one base apart from a much larger clone, this may be a read error. The chain is built from TRBV29-1 and TRBJ1-5; 7 bases align to TRBD1. CDR3 size: 11 residues. Looked up from germline, CDR1 is SQVTM and CDR2 is ANQGSEA. For the CDR3, the DNA is TGCAACGTGAGACAGGGTGGCGCCCAGCATTTT. Protein: CNVRQGGAQHF. The full variable domain, rest sourced from reference TRBV29-1 and TRBJ1-5, is SAVISQKPSRDICQRGTSLTIQCQVDSQVTMMFWYRQQPGQSLTLIATANQGSEATYESGFVIDKFPISRPNLTFSTLTVSNMSPEDSSIYLCNVRQGGAQHFGDGTRLSIL.

At least ten counts were recorded for this clonotype. This rearrangement joins TRBV10-3 to TRBJ2-1; tentatively, D is TRBD2 (6 bases). With 0 bases removed from V and 0 bases from J, the gap between germline ends came to 12 bases. The CDR3 is 17 amino acids. Germline V gene sequence: CDR1 ENHRY, CDR2 SYGVKD. The chain's CDR3 is CAISESISGSSYNEQFF. CDR3 DNA sequence: TGTGCCATCAGTGAGTCGATCTCCGGGAGCTCCTACAATGAGCAGTTCTTC.

This clonotype came up a few times. In DNA, the CDR3 is TGTGCCAGCAGGGCTCAGCAACTCAATGAGCAGTTCTTC. Protein sequence: CASRAQQLNEQFF. The chain joins TRBV2 to TRBJ2-1; no firm D call. The length of the CDR3 is 13 residues. Germline CDR1 reads SNHLY; CDR2 reads FYNNEI. Trimming pared 6 bases from V and 6 bases from J, leaving 12 bases between.

On this clonotype itself: The CDR3 carries no conserved terminal phenylalanine or tryptophan, so it likely arises from a read error. Written as DNA, the CDR3 is TGCAGCGTTGTTCGACAGGGGGCGCGATCGTCGTACGAGCAGTACTTA. This codes for CSVVRQGARSSYEQYL. The chain has TRBV29-1 and TRBJ2-7, with TRBD1 identical over 10 bases. The CDR3 is 16 amino acids. V shed 4 bases and J 4 bases; nucleotides not matched to a gene: 13. Germline CDR1 is SQVTM and CDR2 is ANQGSEA.

This clonotype was seen ten or more times. The chain recombines TRBV25-1 with TRBJ2-5; D not certain. The CDR3 loop spans 14 amino acids. V was pared by 2 bases and J by 5 bases, with 12 bases between. CDR1 and CDR2 (germline): MGHDK, SYGVNS. The DNA of the CDR3 is TGTGCCAGCAGTGAACCCGCCGGGTCGGAGACCCAGTACTTC. The encoded protein is CASSEPAGSETQYF.

V and J are TRBV6-6 and TRBJ2-2; no clear D gene. CDR1 is MNHNY and CDR2 is SVGAGI in the germline V gene (reference sequence). The V gene lost 0 bases and the J gene lost 10 bases, with 15 bases spanning the gap. The CDR3 covers 15 residues. The CDR3 is CASSYSNGYIEELFF. CDR3 coding DNA: TGTGCCAGCAGTTACTCGAATGGTTACATCGAGGAGCTGTTTTTT.

This clonotype was seen repeatedly, ten times or more. The rearrangement links TRBV4-2 to TRBJ1-1; D call uncertain. With 2 bases removed from V and 6 bases from J, the gap between germline ends came to 19 bases. Germline-derived CDR1 and CDR2 are LGHNA and YNFKEQ. The CDR3 extends over 16 amino acids. DNA for the CDR3: TGTGCCAGCAGCCAAAGCCCAGACCGGGTGGTCGCTGAAGCTTTCTTT. As protein: CASSQSPDRVVAEAFF.

The rearrangement uses TRBV29-1 and TRBJ1-1; perhaps TRBD1 as D (6 bases). The germline gives CDR1 SQVTM, CDR2 ANQGSEA. The CDR3 has 13 residues. Trimming took 3 bases from V and 5 from J, leaving 13 bases between them. The CDR3 loop is CSVDIGGGTEAFF. In nucleotides, the CDR3 is TGCAGCGTTGACATAGGGGGGGGGACTGAAGCTTTCTTT.

This chain joins TRBV12-3 or TRBV12-4 and TRBJ1-1, with D perhaps TRBD1 (5 bases). V was cut by 5 bases and J by 1 base, with 11 bases left in between. This CDR3 is built from 14 residues. The CDR3 nucleotides read TGTGCCAGCAGTAATCTTCAGGGGAACACTGAAGCTTTCTTT. Protein: CASSNLQGNTEAFF.

In its sample, this clonotype was seen many times. The gene calls are TRBV11-2 and TRBJ2-1; possible D gene TRBD2, 5 bases. Trimming took off 1 base at V and 10 bases at J, with 17 bases between the two ends. The length of the CDR3 is 15 residues. Germline-derived CDR1 and CDR2 are SGHAT and FQNNGV. The CDR3 here is CASSLARERRGEQFF. The DNA for the CDR3 is TGTGCCAGCAGCTTAGCCCGCGAGCGGCGCGGGGAGCAGTTCTTC.

Comment on this clonotype: At one boundary the junction diverges from the germline segment, which might be a read error. The rearrangement links TRBV7-9 to TRBJ2-1; 11 bases match TRBD2. From germline, CDR1 is SEHNR and CDR2 FQNEAQ (reference sequence). The CDR3 runs 16 residues. CDR3 protein: CASSPYGTSGNNVQFF. The CDR3 DNA sequence: TGTGCCAGCAGCCCTTATGGGACTAGCGGCAACAATGTGCAGTTCTTC.

This clonotype was observed once. The junction shows a germline mismatch at one end, possibly a read error. The chain carries TRBV11-3 and TRBJ2-1; TRBD1 matches at 8 bases. The CDR3 contains 15 residues. In germline, CDR1 is SGHNT, CDR2 YENEEA. CDR3 region: CASSIDRGWGNEQFF. CDR3 nucleotides: TGTGCCAGCAGCATCGACAGGGGATGGGGCAATGAACAGTTCTTC.

For this clonotype: A read error may produce the germline difference seen at one junction end. This rearrangement joins TRBV30 to TRBJ1-5; weak D call: TRBD1 (5 bases). Per the germline V gene, CDR1 is GTSNPN and CDR2 is SVGIG (reference sequence). The CDR3 has 14 residues. The CDR3 DNA reads as TGTGCCTGGAGCCGTCAGGGAACCAATCAGCTCCAGCATTTT. This codes for CAWSRQGTNQLQHF.

Of note for this clonotype: Germline is not matched at one junction end, which may reflect a read error. The chain combines TRBV12-3 or TRBV12-4 with TRBJ1-1; D remains ambiguous. The length of the CDR3 is 13 residues. The CDR3 bases are TGTGCCAGAAGTTATTACAAAAGGACTGAAGCTTTCTTT. It codes for CARSYYKRTEAFF.

In regard to this clonotype: A read error may produce the germline difference seen at one junction end. The V call is TRBV6-1, the J call TRBJ1-2; possibly TRBD1 for D (5 bases). CDR3 size: 15 residues. Germline V gene lookup returns CDR1 MNHNS and CDR2 SASEGT. CDR3 sequence: CASSEAPGTVQGYTF. CDR3 sequence (DNA): TGTGCTAGCAGTGAAGCGCCAGGGACGGTTCAAGGCTACACCTTC.